The clone carrying this T cell receptor (beta chain) was counted only a few times. Its antigen is still unknown. The TCRbeta library was prepared with unique molecular identifiers. Each CDR3 protein is one row after TCRdb ran MiXCR on the PCR reads. The table shows about 590,000 distinct CDR3 sequences, with 13% occurring only once. These data originate in a study of T-cell reconstitution after alpha-beta-depleted transplantation in children. Broader study findings: Surviving recipient T cells and thymic progenitors underlay high day-60 TCRbeta diversity in some patients.

There are 14 residues in the CDR3. Trimming removed 0 bases at V and 2 bases at J, with 9 bases between. Germline V lookup: CDR1 SGDLS, CDR2 YYNGEE. The specimen comprised PBMCs, mostly from graft donor cells, sampled 360 days after TCRalphabeta/CD19-depleted stem cell transplant. This chain connects TRBV9 to TRBJ2-7; D may be TRBD1 or TRBD2 (5 bases each). This receptor was taken from a male patient under 18 who had a stem cell transplant for acute myeloid leukemia, so the T cells may come from the graft donor. The CDR3 DNA sequence: TGTGCCAGCAGCGTAGGGGACGGCACCTACGAGCAGTACTTC. It codes for CASSVGDGTYEQYF.